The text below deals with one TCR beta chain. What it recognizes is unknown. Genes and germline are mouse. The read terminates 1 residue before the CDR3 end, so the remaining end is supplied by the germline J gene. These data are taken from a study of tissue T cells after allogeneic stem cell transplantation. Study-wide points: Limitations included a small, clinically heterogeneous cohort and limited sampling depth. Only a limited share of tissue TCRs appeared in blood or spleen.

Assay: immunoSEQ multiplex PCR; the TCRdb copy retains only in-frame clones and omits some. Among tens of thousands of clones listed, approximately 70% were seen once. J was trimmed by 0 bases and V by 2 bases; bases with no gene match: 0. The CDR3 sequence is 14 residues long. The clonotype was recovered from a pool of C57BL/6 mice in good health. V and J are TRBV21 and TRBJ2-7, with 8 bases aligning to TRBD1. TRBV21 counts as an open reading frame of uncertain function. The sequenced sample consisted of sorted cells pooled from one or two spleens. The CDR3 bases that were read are TGTGCTAGCAGTCAAGGGACAGGCTCCTATGAACAGTAC. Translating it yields CASSQGTGSYEQY. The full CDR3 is CASSQGTGSYEQYF.